This is a list of T cell receptor beta chains from one sample in a study of shared clonotypes between healthy human individuals. The table came from immunoSEQ multiplex PCR; TCRdb's copy has only in-frame clones and leaves some out. The sample shows about 2.1 million clones, 90% to 95% of them seen only once. The sequencing sample was made of naive CD8+ T cells from PBMCs. The receptor source for this set is a man between 18 and 29 years old in good health. Some clones in this sample may be carry-over from other donors' samples. CDR3s include the opening cysteine and the closing phenylalanine or tryptophan. The D gene is left open where the match is weak.

D gene,V gene,CDR3 protein
NA,TRBV7-9,CASSLWGLTVVYGYTF
NA,TRBV28,CASSSMREGLSNQPQHF
TRBD2,TRBV28,CASSLPATSGEGRGDEQFF
NA,TRBV6-5,CASRSHEGSPLHF
NA,TRBV10-3,CATRDISNQPQHF
TRBD2,TRBV7-8,CASAGTSGSRYGELFF
TRBD2,TRBV4-1,CASSLSAGEAQDTQYF
TRBD2,TRBV27,CASSRRGRAVEQFF
TRBD2,TRBV6-1,CASRESISGRDDEQYF
NA,TRBV27,CASSPSGNYGYTF
TRBD1,TRBV28,CASSSRTGSGANVLTF
NA,TRBV15,CATSGDHTEAFF
TRBD2,TRBV4-3,CASSHGTSLYNEQFF
NA,TRBV20-1,CSARDDTEAFF
TRBD2,TRBV6-5,CASSHPTSGVYEQYF
TRBD2,TRBV10-3,CAISDREREGRSEQFF
TRBD2,TRBV7-9,CASSLVGVAGGSTDTQYF
TRBD2,TRBV29-1,CSVDQLAGGTDTQYF
NA,TRBV27,CASSLRDPRGTQYF
NA,TRBV11-2,CASSDNLYEQYF
TRBD1,TRBV19,CASSKRGDREGQYF
NA,TRBV21-1,CASILAGTGNTIYF
TRBD1,TRBV11-2,CASSLEPTGGGYGYTF